This T cell receptor beta chain appears in the sequencing data of a study of cytomegalovirus exposure and HLA in healthy donors. CDR1 and CDR2 from the germline V gene are SGHAT and FQNNGV. The CDR3 contains 17 residues. V lost 2 bases and J lost 0, with 14 bases in between. PCR was performed using 60 Vbeta and 13 Jbeta primers. Method: immunoSEQ multiplex PCR; TCRdb's copy keeps in-frame clones and lacks some. The table lists about 150,000 clones, 70% of them singletons. V gene TRBV11-2 combines with J gene TRBJ2-1, with D maybe TRBD2 (5 bases). The receptor comes from a woman between 55 and 75 years old in good health and CMV-seropositive. Input material: PBMCs. Here the CDR3 reads CASSLRSGPRSYNEQFF. CDR3 nucleotides: TGTGCCAGCAGCTTAAGAAGCGGCCCACGCTCCTACAATGAGCAGTTCTTC.